The 30 T cell receptor beta chains listed next were all sequenced from one sample in a study of cytomegalovirus exposure and HLA in healthy donors. The PCR made use of 60 Vbeta and 13 Jbeta primers. Here immunoSEQ multiplex PCR was the method, and the copy in TCRdb shows in-frame clones only, minus some. In the table there are 210,000 or so clones, approximately 87% of which are singletons. The specimen was PBMCs. Every receptor here comes from a human donor in good health.

Worth noting for this clone: Relative to the germline gene, one junction end is altered; a read error may explain this. The chain links TRBV7-9 to TRBJ2-3, with 9 bases lining up with TRBD2. Per germline, CDR1 SEHNR and CDR2 FQNEAQ (reference sequence). CDR3 size: 18 residues. CDR3 sequence (DNA): TGTTCCAGCAGCCTCACTAGCGGGCAAGCCTCGCTCACAGATACGCAGTATTTT. It translates to CSSSLTSGQASLTDTQYF.

J is TRBJ1-2 and V is TRBV28; 9 bases align to TRBD1. Losses at the gene ends were 4 bases for V and 8 bases for J; bases not matched to a gene: 14. In germline, CDR1 is MDHEN, CDR2 SYDVKM. This CDR3 has 16 residues. For the CDR3, the DNA is TGTGCCAGCAGTTCAGAACCCCCGGGACAGGGTTGGGGCTACACCTTC. Translation gives CASSSEPPGQGWGYTF.

The rearrangement uses TRBV4-1 and TRBJ2-1; D gene unclear. The ends were cut back, 4 bases at V and 0 bases at J, with 13 bases in the middle. CDR3 length: 16 amino acids. The germline V gene has CDR1 MGHRA and CDR2 YSYEKL. CDR3 residues: CASSRLGLSSYNEQFF. DNA of the CDR3: TGCGCCAGCAGCCGCCTAGGCCTTAGCTCCTACAATGAGCAGTTCTTC.

The CDR3 region has the DNA TGTGCCAGCAGCGTAGGTCCAAACCCCTACGAGCAGTACTTC. It codes for CASSVGPNPYEQYF. The V call is TRBV9, the J call TRBJ2-5; the D is unclear. The J call may be faulty, since TRBJ2-7 better matches the DNA end. The length of the CDR3 is 14 residues. CDR1 and CDR2 from the germline V gene are SGDLS and YYNGEE.

J is TRBJ1-2 and V is TRBV5-4; TRBD1 agrees at 11 bases. The V gene's germline CDR1 is SGHNT and CDR2 YYREEE (reference sequence). CDR3 length equals 15 residues. The V gene end was trimmed by 6 bases and the J gene end by 4 bases; junction bases not matched to a gene: 8. The CDR3 here is CASTNGTGGSYGYTF. The CDR3 DNA is TGTGCCAGCACCAATGGGACAGGGGGGAGCTATGGCTACACCTTC.

The chain carries TRBV28 and TRBJ1-5; tentatively, D is TRBD1 (6 bases). Trimming took off 5 bases at V and 0 bases at J, with 14 bases between the two ends. This CDR3 spans 16 amino acids. CDR1 is MDHEN, CDR2 SYDVKM, per germline. CDR3 DNA sequence: TGTGCCAGCAGTGGGAGAACAGGGTATAGCAATCAGCCCCAGCATTTT. Translating gives CASSGRTGYSNQPQHF. Using reference TRBV28 and TRBJ1-5 for the parts outside the CDR3, the full variable domain is DVKVTQSSRYLVKRTGEKVFLECVQDMDHENMFWYRQDPGLGLRLIYFSYDVKMKEKGDIPEGYSVSREKKERFSLILESASTNQTSMYLCASSGRTGYSNQPQHFGDGTRLSIL.

CDR3: CASSLRGQNYTF. CDR3 nucleotide sequence: TGTGCCAGCAGTTTACGAGGGCAAAACTACACCTTC. The gene calls are TRBV28 and TRBJ1-2; D is undetermined. This CDR3 has 12 residues. V was pared by 2 bases and J by 10 bases, with 11 bases between. Germline V CDR1 and CDR2: MDHEN, SYDVKM.

The rearrangement uses TRBV27 and TRBJ2-5; possible D gene TRBD2, 6 bases. Deletions cut 3 bases from V and 2 bases from J, with 16 bases between. The CDR3 spans 16 residues. Germline loops: CDR1 MNHEY, CDR2 SMNVEV (reference sequence). The CDR3 region is CASSFARGTYQETQYF. The CDR3 DNA is TGTGCCAGCAGTTTCGCCCGCGGGACGTATCAAGAGACCCAGTACTTC.

The chain has TRBV6-6 and TRBJ2-1; a possible D gene is TRBD2 (6 bases). Trimming cost V 5 bases and J 0 bases, with 11 bases left between them. The CDR3 loop spans 15 amino acids. CDR1 MNHNY and CDR2 SVGAGI come from the germline V gene (reference sequence). In DNA, the CDR3 is TGTGCCAGCAGTGGACGGGAGAGCTCCTACAATGAGCAGTTCTTC. It specifies CASSGRESSYNEQFF.

The chain is built from TRBV27 and TRBJ1-2, with unresolved D. Trimming cost V 4 bases and J 4 bases, with 22 bases left between them. From germline, CDR1 is MNHEY and CDR2 SMNVEV (reference sequence). The length of the CDR3 is 17 residues. The CDR3 reads CASSSSTNGPVAYGYTF. The CDR3, as DNA: TGTGCCAGCAGTTCTAGCACTAATGGACCGGTAGCCTATGGCTACACCTTC.

This clone was observed a single time. V is TRBV5-1 and J is TRBJ2-7; perhaps TRBD2 as D (6 bases). CDR1 is SGHRS, CDR2 YFSETQ, per germline. There are 16 residues in the CDR3. Trimming pared 4 bases from V and 2 bases from J, leaving 19 bases between. In nucleotides, the CDR3 is TGCGCCAGCAGCCGGGAAGTGAGTAGCGGAACCTACGAGCAGTACTTC. It specifies CASSREVSSGTYEQYF.

The rearrangement uses TRBV15 and TRBJ2-2; perhaps TRBD2 as D (5 bases). Germline V gene data show CDR1 as LNHNV and CDR2 as YYDKDF (reference sequence). The CDR3 has 17 amino acids. Trimming removed 0 bases from V and 0 bases from J, with 11 bases in between. The CDR3 loop reads CATSRDRAGSNTGELFF. The CDR3, as DNA: TGTGCCACCAGCAGAGATCGGGCGGGCTCGAACACCGGGGAGCTGTTTTTT.

The chain couples TRBV4-1 to TRBJ1-5, with no clear D. The germline V gene has CDR1 MGHRA and CDR2 YSYEKL. The CDR3 length is 15 residues. V lost 0 bases and J 5 bases, leaving 11 bases between the germline ends. CDR3 residues: CASSQDIRSDQPQHF. The CDR3 DNA reads TGCGCCAGCAGCCAAGATATCCGGTCCGATCAGCCCCAGCATTTT.

J is TRBJ2-3 and V is TRBV9, with 7 nucleotides matching TRBD1. Germline V CDR1 and CDR2: SGDLS, YYNGEE. The V and J ends lost 4 bases and 0 bases, in that order; junction bases with no gene match: 5. This CDR3 is 15 amino acids long. CDR3 sequence: CASSFRDSSTDTQYF. In DNA, the CDR3 is TGTGCCAGCAGCTTCCGGGACAGTAGCACAGATACGCAGTATTTT.

The V gene is TRBV5-1, the J gene TRBJ1-4, with a tentative D call TRBD1 (5 bases). V gave up 4 bases and J gave up 0 bases, with 16 bases separating them. This CDR3 region has 17 residues. The germline gives CDR1 SGHRS, CDR2 YFSETQ. CDR3 sequence: CASSPTGQVATNEKLFF. DNA for the CDR3: TGCGCCAGCAGCCCCACCGGACAAGTCGCAACTAATGAAAAACTGTTTTTT. The full variable domain, completed using reference TRBV5-1 and TRBJ1-4, is KAGVTQTPRYLIKTRGQQVTLSCSPISGHRSVSWYQQTPGQGLQFLFEYFSETQRNKGNFPGRFSGRQFSNSRSEMNVSTLELGDSALYLCASSPTGQVATNEKLFFGSGTQLSVL.

V is TRBV2 and J is TRBJ2-2; tentative D call: TRBD2 (5 bases). Trimming stripped 8 bases from V and 1 base from J, with 14 bases between. CDR1 and CDR2 from the germline V gene are SNHLY and FYNNEI. The CDR3 spans 15 residues. The CDR3: CASEGPALNTGELFF. The DNA of the CDR3 is TGTGCCAGCGAGGGTCCAGCACTGAACACCGGGGAGCTGTTTTTT.

This clone was counted once. The chain uses TRBV27 and TRBJ2-3; 11 bases fit TRBD2. The ends lost 4 bases at V and 4 bases at J; junction bases unmatched: 4. The CDR3 covers 15 residues. The germline CDR1 and CDR2 sequences are MNHEY and SMNVEV (reference sequence). CDR3 region: CASSSTSGIADTQYF. The CDR3 nucleotides are TGTGCCAGCAGTTCGACTAGCGGGATTGCAGATACGCAGTATTTT.

Only a few counts were recorded for this clone. This chain connects TRBV28 to TRBJ1-4, with 8 bases aligning to TRBD1. The germline gives CDR1 MDHEN, CDR2 SYDVKM. With V trimmed by 8 bases and J by 4 bases, 3 bases remained unmatched. The CDR3 extends over 13 amino acids. CDR3 region: CASGQGDNEKLFF. The CDR3 nucleotides are TGTGCCAGCGGACAGGGAGATAATGAAAAACTGTTTTTT.

The rearrangement links TRBV30 to TRBJ1-3; D gene unclear. The germline V gene encodes CDR1 GTSNPN and CDR2 SVGIG (reference sequence). The CDR3 is 13 amino acids. Trimming cost V 3 bases and J 7 bases, with 13 bases left between them. CDR3 residues: CAWSPVLRNTIYF. CDR3 nucleotide sequence: TGTGCCTGGAGCCCGGTTCTCAGGAACACCATATATTTT.

The rearrangement uses TRBV7-9 and TRBJ2-7, with 13 bases matching TRBD2. Germline CDR1 is SEHNR and CDR2 is FQNEAQ (reference sequence). The J segment lost 7 bases and the V segment lost 5 bases, leaving 14 bases of the junction unmatched. This CDR3 has 17 residues. Here the CDR3 DNA reads TGTGCCAGCAGCATAGGGTTTGGACTAGCGGGAGACAGGGAGCAGTACTTC. Amino acids: CASSIGFGLAGDREQYF.

This sequence joins TRBV2 and TRBJ2-3; 14 bases map to TRBD2. The V segment lost 6 bases and the J segment 4 bases; nucleotides outside the gene matches: 9. CDR3 length: 17 amino acids. The germline V gene encodes CDR1 SNHLY and CDR2 FYNNEI. CDR3 sequence reads: CASRPGTSGSLADTQYF. Here the CDR3 DNA reads TGTGCCAGCAGACCCGGGACTAGCGGGAGCCTGGCAGATACGCAGTATTTT. Full variable domain (rest looked up from reference TRBV2 and TRBJ2-3): EPEVTQTPSHQVTQMGQEVILRCVPISNHLYFYWYRQILGQKVEFLVSFYNNEISEKSEIFDDQFSVERPDGSNFTLKIRSTKLEDSAMYFCASRPGTSGSLADTQYFGPGTRLTVL.

The genes are TRBV7-8 and TRBJ2-1; D possibly corresponds to TRBD2 (6 bases). This CDR3 is 17 amino acids long. Germline CDR1 SGHVS, CDR2 FQNEAQ. The V and J ends lost 0 bases and 6 bases respectively, with 18 bases between them. The CDR3 bases are TGTGCCAGCAGCTTAGCGAGACTAGTCTTTAATTTCAATGAGCAGTTCTTC. Its protein product is CASSLARLVFNFNEQFF.

The gene calls are TRBV5-1 and TRBJ1-2; a possible D gene is TRBD1 (5 bases). V was clipped by 4 bases and J by 4 bases, with 11 bases between them. Germline V gene lookup returns CDR1 SGHRS and CDR2 YFSETQ. The CDR3 runs 13 residues. CDR3 amino acids: CASSAGQIYGYTF. CDR3 DNA: TGCGCCAGCAGCGCCGGACAAATCTATGGCTACACCTTC.

The chain joins TRBV5-6 to TRBJ2-3, with 8 bases aligning to TRBD2. CDR1 is SGHDT and CDR2 is YYEEEE in the germline V gene. J lost 3 bases, V lost 4 bases, and 4 bases had no gene match. The CDR3 length is 14 residues. The CDR3: CASSVGGGTDTQYF. In DNA form, the CDR3 reads TGTGCCAGCAGCGTGGGCGGGGGGACAGATACGCAGTATTTT.

The genes are TRBV28 and TRBJ2-7; 8 nucleotides line up with TRBD2. This CDR3 has 18 residues. The V and J ends lost 4 bases and 0 bases, in that order; junction bases with no gene match: 14. Germline V gene data show CDR1 as MDHEN and CDR2 as SYDVKM. CDR3 bases: TGTGCCAGCAGTTCCCTCAGCCCACTAGCGGTAAGCTCCTACGAGCAGTACTTC. It translates to CASSSLSPLAVSSYEQYF.

The chain is built from TRBV5-6 and TRBJ1-5, with D perhaps matching TRBD1 (5 bases). The CDR3 contains 13 residues. Germline loops: CDR1 SGHDT, CDR2 YYEEEE. V lost 2 bases and J lost 7, with 10 bases in between. The CDR3 region has the DNA TGTGCCAGCAGCTTTTCGGGGGACCAGCCCCAGCATTTT. Protein sequence: CASSFSGDQPQHF.

The V gene is TRBV6-1, the J gene TRBJ2-5, with TRBD1 as a possible D gene (6 bases). CDR1 MNHNS and CDR2 SASEGT come from the germline V gene. V shed 8 bases and J shed 3 bases, with 13 bases lying between them. CDR3 length: 13 residues. The CDR3 region is CASPDRNEETQYF. The CDR3 nucleotides read TGTGCCAGCCCCGACAGGAATGAAGAGACCCAGTACTTC.

In the case of this clone: The same CDR3 arises from other DNA sequences in this sample as well. The rearrangement joins TRBV27 to TRBJ2-1; D is perhaps TRBD1 (5 bases). CDR1 MNHEY and CDR2 SMNVEV come from the germline V gene (reference sequence). The V end was cut by 2 bases, the J end by 3 bases, with 5 bases between. The CDR3 runs to 13 residues. The CDR3 is CASSLTGYNEQFF. The DNA for the CDR3 is TGTGCCAGCAGTTTAACAGGCTACAATGAGCAGTTCTTC.

The chain couples TRBV7-9 to TRBJ2-1, with 7 bases fitting TRBD2. J gave up 5 bases and V 4 bases, and 8 bases lay outside the gene matches. Germline lookup yields CDR1 SEHNR and CDR2 FQNEAQ (reference sequence). CDR3 length: 15 amino acids. The CDR3 coding sequence is TGTGCCAGCAGCTGGAGAGCGGGATGGGACAATGAGCAGTTCTTC. This translates into CASSWRAGWDNEQFF.

The chain is built from TRBV10-3 and TRBJ1-2; 8 bases are shared with TRBD1. CDR3 size: 15 residues. V lost 3 bases and J lost 7; bases outside the gene matches: 10. The germline CDR1 and CDR2 sequences are ENHRY and SYGVKD. CDR3 nucleotide sequence: TGTGCCATCAGTGACAGGGGGCAGTATGGGAGTGGCTACACCTTC. It encodes CAISDRGQYGSGYTF.